Listed here are 2 T cell receptor beta chains from one sample, sequenced in a study of T cells expressing NK-cell markers. TCRdb reprocessed the 5' RACE reads, keeping one entry per CDR3 protein, no DNA. The sample data list roughly 160,000 distinct CDR3 sequences. Sequences were obtained from blood T cells: a sorted CD56 or NKG2C T cell subset, CD4+ or CD8+ T cells, or bulk PBMC T cells (not recorded which). These receptors all come from a man between 18 and 69 years old in good health.

This chain connects TRBV11-1 to TRBJ2-7. The CDR3 length is 13 residues. Germline CDR1 is SGHAT and CDR2 is FQDESV (reference sequence). The CDR3 spells CASSYQLGYEQYF.

The chain employs TRBV7-9 and TRBJ2-7; TCRdb gives TRBD2 as the D gene, but with no DNA this cannot be confirmed. The CDR3 spans 14 residues. Germline assignment: CDR1 SEHNR and CDR2 FQNEAQ (reference sequence). The CDR3 loop reads CASSPPYRTYEQYF.